The T cell receptor (beta chain) described here comes from a study of shared clonotypes between healthy human individuals. The germline V gene encodes CDR1 SGHVS and CDR2 FNYEAQ. V was pared by 1 base and J by 2 bases, with 5 bases of the junction left unmatched. The CDR3 runs to 16 residues. The assay was immunoSEQ multiplex PCR, and TCRdb's table has in-frame clones only and misses some. Altogether some 490,000 clones are present, roughly 80% being singletons, with the ten largest covering around 13%. Material: PBMCs. The chain joins TRBV7-6 to TRBJ2-3; 8 positions match TRBD2. The source is a woman aged 40-49 years in good health. Some clones in this sample may be carry-over from other donors' samples. The CDR3 nucleotides are TGTGCCAGCAGCTTAGAAGGCGGGAGGTACACAGATACGCAGTATTTT. Its protein product is CASSLEGGRYTDTQYF.